This T cell receptor (beta chain) was identified in a study of blood T cell repertoires in COVID-19. Germline CDR1 SGDLS, CDR2 YYNGEE. There are 15 residues in the CDR3. V was trimmed by 4 bases and J by 2 bases, leaving 13 bases between them. The study recruited people aged roughly 18 to 95 years across about two dozen US areas. Original data processing: Estimated nucleated cell counts came from reference gene primer amplification. Sequenced by immunoSEQ multiplex PCR; TCRdb stores in-frame clones only, minus some. Clonal size and the V and J genes are those of that table, whereas D and trimming came from the DNA. In the table there are approximately 300,000 clones, 87% of which are singletons.

Sequenced sample: PBMCs or T cells enriched from blood (not recorded which). The chain is built from TRBV9 and TRBJ1-5, with D maybe TRBD1 (6 bases). The TCR originated in a woman aged 25 to 39 who had recovered from COVID-19. CDR3 nucleotides: TGTGCCAGCAGCTCTAGGGAGGGGGGCAATCAGCCCCAGCATTTT. This sequence encodes CASSSREGGNQPQHF.